The 15 T cell receptor beta chains reported below all come from one sample, sequenced in a study of beta chain features in type 1 diabetes. Reverse transcribing all isolated RNA meant expressed TCRB transcripts were sequenced. Using immunoSEQ multiplex PCR, the repertoire was profiled, and TCRdb retains in-frame clones only, with some absent. Of 150,000 to 200,000 clones detected, around 8.4% appear once; the ten largest clones hold approximately 0.54%. Their antigens remain unidentified. Whole-study findings and limits: Across all four CD4+ subsets, people with type 1 diabetes showed modestly shorter TCRB CDR3s.

Sequencing input: central memory CD4+ T cells from blood. These receptors came from a woman between 18 and 29 years old with type 1 diabetes.

The gene calls are TRBV19 and TRBJ1-2; 7 bases line up with TRBD1. With 7 bases clipped from V and 4 bases from J, the junction kept 9 bases outside the gene matches. The CDR3 is made up of 14 amino acids. Germline V lookup: CDR1 LNHDA, CDR2 SQIVND (reference sequence). The CDR3 protein is CASKGAGTGYGYTF. The DNA of the CDR3 is TGTGCCAGTAAGGGGGCAGGGACGGGCTATGGCTACACCTTC.

This clone was recorded at least ten times. The chain uses TRBV28 and TRBJ2-1; 12 bases are shared with TRBD2. Germline V gene sequence: CDR1 MDHEN, CDR2 SYDVKM. CDR3 length: 17 amino acids. J was trimmed by 9 bases and V by 5 bases; bases with no gene match: 14. The chain's CDR3 is CASSRRLAGVGGGEQFF. CDR3 coding DNA: TGTGCCAGCAGTAGGCGACTAGCGGGAGTTGGGGGTGGTGAGCAGTTCTTC.

This clone occurred many times. The rearrangement links TRBV14 to TRBJ1-2; D uncertain. Trimming took off 8 bases at V and 0 bases at J, with 13 bases between the two ends. From germline, CDR1 is SGHDN and CDR2 FVKESK. The CDR3 length is 14 residues. The CDR3 nucleotides read TGTGCCAGCGCAGAGGGAGCGACTAACTATGGCTACACCTTC. Its translation is CASAEGATNYGYTF.

This clone was picked up a small number of times. The gene calls are TRBV7-2 and TRBJ2-4, with TRBD2 as a possible D gene (5 bases). In germline, CDR1 is SGHTA, CDR2 FQGNSA. This CDR3 is 10 amino acids long. V lost 8 bases and J 15 bases, leaving 14 bases between the germline ends. The CDR3 sequence: CASGSDFRYF. CDR3 DNA: TGTGCCAGCGGATCGGACTTTAGGTACTTC.

A few counts support this clone. This chain uses TRBV11-3 with TRBJ2-1; weak D call: TRBD2 (5 bases). Trimming left V 1 base short and J 0 bases short, with 13 bases between. Germline CDR1 and CDR2: SGHNT and YENEEA. CDR3 length: 17 residues. The CDR3 spells CASSLGGGRSSYNEQFF. DNA of the CDR3: TGTGCCAGCAGCTTAGGTGGCGGGCGGAGCTCCTACAATGAGCAGTTCTTC.

This sequence joins TRBV19 and TRBJ2-1; 7 bases match TRBD1. Trimming cost V 3 bases and J 3 bases; bases outside gene matches: 2. Germline V CDR1 and CDR2: LNHDA, SQIVND (reference sequence). The CDR3 has 14 residues. The chain's CDR3 is CASSIRGNYNEQFF. CDR3 DNA: TGTGCCAGTAGTATCAGGGGGAACTACAATGAGCAGTTCTTC. The full variable domain, rest sourced from reference TRBV19 and TRBJ2-1, is DGGITQSPKYLFRKEGQNVTLSCEQNLNHDAMYWYRQDPGQGLRLIYYSQIVNDFQKGDIAEGYSVSREKKESFPLTVTSAQKNPTAFYLCASSIRGNYNEQFFGPGTRLTVL.

This clone was seen a few times. V is TRBV10-3 and J is TRBJ2-2, with unresolved D. Trimming removed 10 bases from V and 0 bases from J, with 3 bases in between. Germline V gene lookup returns CDR1 ENHRY and CDR2 SYGVKD. The CDR3 consists of 11 residues. The DNA for the CDR3 is TGTGCCACCGCGAACACCGGGGAGCTGTTTTTT. This gives the protein CATANTGELFF.

This clone was recorded a few times. V usage is TRBV30 and J usage is TRBJ2-6; no clear D gene. Germline V gives CDR1 GTSNPN, CDR2 SVGIG (reference sequence). The length of the CDR3 is 13 residues. Trimming pared 1 base from V and 8 bases from J, leaving 9 bases between. The CDR3 DNA follows: TGTGCCTGGAGTGGCTACAGTACCAACGTCCTGACTTTC. Protein: CAWSGYSTNVLTF.

The CDR3 protein is CASSPRFGLTGIHQPQHF. Here the CDR3 DNA reads TGTGCCAGCAGTCCACGATTCGGCTTGACAGGGATACATCAGCCCCAGCATTTT. V usage is TRBV27 and J usage is TRBJ1-5, with TRBD1 identical over 7 bases. The germline V gene encodes CDR1 MNHEY and CDR2 SMNVEV (reference sequence). The junction had 18 bases not matched to a gene; V was cut back by 5 bases and J by 5 bases. This CDR3 is built from 18 residues.

This clone appeared a few times. V usage is TRBV4-3 and J usage is TRBJ2-3; D uncertain. Germline CDR1 reads LGHNA; CDR2 reads YSLEER. There are 14 residues in the CDR3. The V end lost 0 bases, the J end lost 6 bases, and 10 bases lay between the germline ends. CDR3 in DNA: TGCGCCAGCAGCCAAGATTTCCCGAGGGATACGCAGTATTTT. It codes for CASSQDFPRDTQYF.

There are a few counts of this clone. The V gene is TRBV29-1, the J gene TRBJ2-7, with TRBD1 matching 11 bases. Germline CDR1 SQVTM, CDR2 ANQGSEA. CDR3 length: 13 residues. Trimming removed 6 bases from V and 6 bases from J; junction bases left unmatched: 7. The CDR3 protein is CSVADRGQGEQYF. The CDR3 region has the DNA TGCAGCGTCGCGGACAGGGGGCAGGGCGAGCAGTACTTC.

This clone was seen a few times. The gene calls are TRBV9 and TRBJ2-3; a weak D match, TRBD2 (5 bases). Germline CDR1 is SGDLS and CDR2 is YYNGEE. CDR3 length equals 16 residues. Trimming stripped 4 bases from V and 3 bases from J, with 18 bases between. CDR3: CASSLSGIVGTDTQYF. The CDR3 DNA follows: TGTGCCAGCAGCCTATCGGGGATAGTAGGGACAGATACGCAGTATTTT.

The CDR3 DNA reads as TGTGCCAGCAGCCTATACAGGGGAGACACTGAAGCTTTCTTT. Protein product: CASSLYRGDTEAFF. The genes are TRBV11-3 and TRBJ1-1; the match to TRBD1 covers 7 bases. The CDR3 has 14 residues. Germline V gene data show CDR1 as SGHNT and CDR2 as YENEEA. Trimming at V came to 5 bases and at J to 3 bases, leaving 6 bases not matched to a gene. Filled out from reference TRBV11-3 and TRBJ1-1, the complete variable domain reads EAGVVQSPRYKIIEKKQPVAFWCNPISGHNTLYWYLQNLGQGPELLIRYENEEAVDDSQLPKDRFSAERLKGVDSTLKIQPAELGDSAVYLCASSLYRGDTEAFFGQGTRLTVV.

CDR3 DNA sequence: TGTGCCAGCAGCTTGTTGGACAGTAACACCGGGGAGCTGTTTTTT. Protein sequence: CASSLLDSNTGELFF. The genes are TRBV5-6 and TRBJ2-2; TRBD1 might be the D (6 bases). The CDR3 is 15 amino acids. Germline-derived CDR1 and CDR2 are SGHDT and YYEEEE. V was cut by 1 base and J by 2 bases, with 9 bases left in between. Variable domain in full (rest from reference TRBV5-6 and TRBJ2-2): DAGVTQSPTHLIKTRGQQVTLRCSPKSGHDTVSWYQQALGQGPQFIFQYYEEEERQRGNFPDRFSGHQFPNYSSELNVNALLLGDSALYLCASSLLDSNTGELFFGEGSRLTVL.

The chain joins TRBV6-5 to TRBJ1-1, with D uncertain. V was shortened by 4 bases and J by 2 bases, with 14 bases between the two germline ends. This CDR3 region has 15 residues. CDR1 is MNHEY, CDR2 SVGAGI, per germline. The CDR3 loop is CASSWEENPNTEAFF. CDR3 nucleotides: TGTGCCAGCAGTTGGGAGGAGAACCCCAACACTGAAGCTTTCTTT.